This entry concerns a single T cell receptor beta chain. Antigen unknown. This entry is derived from a study of shared clonotypes between healthy human individuals. Study-level findings and limits: Expectations were that clonotype sharing among donors would be affected by sequencing depth. In a handful of donors, around 4.5% of naive CD4 clonotypes appeared in common.

Trimming left V 1 base short and J 3 bases short, with 21 bases between. Germline assignment: CDR1 SGHTA and CDR2 FQGNSA. CDR3 length equals 18 residues. Only CD45RO-negative cells positively selected for CCR7 counted as naive CD8 cells, so terminally differentiated effector memory CD45RA+ cells were excluded. Sequencing was performed with immunoSEQ multiplex PCR; in TCRdb, only in-frame clones are kept and a portion is missing. The sample holds fewer than 700,000 clones, approximately 95% seen once. Sequenced sample: naive CD8+ T cells sorted from blood. The source is a woman in her thirties in good health. This chain links TRBV7-2 with TRBJ2-5; D unclear. For the CDR3, the DNA is TGTGCCAGCAGCTTAGGAGGTCGGTGGGTAGTGAGAAAAGAGACCCAGTACTTC. This sequence encodes CASSLGGRWVVRKETQYF.